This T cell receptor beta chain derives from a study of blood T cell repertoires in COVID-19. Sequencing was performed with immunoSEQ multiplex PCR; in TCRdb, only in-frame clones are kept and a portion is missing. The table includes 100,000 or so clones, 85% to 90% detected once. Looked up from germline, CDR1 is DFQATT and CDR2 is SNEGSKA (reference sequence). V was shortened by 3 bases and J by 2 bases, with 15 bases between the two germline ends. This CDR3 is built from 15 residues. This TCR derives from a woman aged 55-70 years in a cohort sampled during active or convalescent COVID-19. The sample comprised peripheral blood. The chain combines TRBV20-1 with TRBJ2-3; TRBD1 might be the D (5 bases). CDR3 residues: CSASRGYHTTDTQYF. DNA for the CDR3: TGCAGTGCTAGTAGGGGCTACCACACCACAGATACGCAGTATTTT.